The sequence of this T cell receptor beta chain was determined in a study of CD8 T cells in Susac syndrome. The table lists this clonotype with a few counts. CD8+ and CD4+ T cells taken from blood had their TCR beta sequenced. Negative isolation yielded the CD8+ and CD4+ T cells, while FACS enriched the TEMRA cells. RNA was extracted with the RNeasy kit, and a quantity of roughly 0.5 to 1 ug was reverse transcribed using random hexamers. MiXCR was run by TCRdb on the immunoSEQ multiplex PCR reads, yielding one entry per CDR3 protein. The profile shows about 300,000 distinct CDR3 sequences, 89% of them singletons. This sequence originates from a human donor with multiple sclerosis. Sequenced sample: CD8+ T cells from PBMCs.

DNA of the CDR3: TGTGCCAGCAGTCAGGGCTCGGGAGAGACCCAGTACTTC. Its protein product is CASSQGSGETQYF. J is TRBJ2-5 and V is TRBV6-1, with a tentative D call TRBD1 (5 bases). Trimming stripped 5 bases from V and 4 bases from J, with 11 bases between. The CDR3 runs 13 residues. Germline V gene sequence: CDR1 MNHNS, CDR2 SASEGT.